The rows below give T cell receptor beta chains drawn from one sample of a study of blood T cell repertoires in COVID-19. Assay used: immunoSEQ multiplex PCR; TCRdb lists only in-frame clones, some missing. The sample contains some 300,000 clones, 80% to 90% of which appear only once. Source material: peripheral blood. The origin of the receptors is a woman aged 70 to 79 with COVID-19, enrolled during active disease. Each CDR3 is given with its conserved first and last residue. A D gene is named only where the DNA matches it firmly. A row's size may be missing; if present it is once, few, many or a size class.

>TRBV6-2/TRBV6-3|TRBJ2-6|TRBD1|-
CASSPHTGVTAGANVLTF
TGTGCCAGCAGTCCGCACACAGGGGTGACTGCTGGGGCCAACGTCCTGACTTTC
>TRBV3-1/TRBV3-2|TRBJ1-2|-|few
CASSSGRGNGYTF
TGTGCCAGCAGCTCGGGCCGGGGAAATGGCTACACCTTC
>TRBV5-1|TRBJ1-1|-|-
CASSLEDRGTEAFF
TGCGCCAGCAGCTTGGAAGACCGGGGCACTGAAGCTTTCTTT
>TRBV11-3|TRBJ2-1|TRBD2|-
CASSLGDRLRGGDEQFF
TGTGCCAGCAGCTTAGGGGATCGGTTGCGGGGGGGCGATGAGCAGTTCTTC
>TRBV6-5|TRBJ1-2|-|-
CASSQDKHGYTF
TGTGCCAGCAGCCAGGACAAACATGGCTACACCTTC
>TRBV7-9|TRBJ2-2|-|-
CASSSGVGGSIGELFF
TGTGCCAGCTCATCAGGTGTGGGGGGATCGATCGGGGAGCTGTTTTTT
>TRBV5-1|TRBJ2-1|TRBD1|-
CASSLGPGQGYNEQFF
TGCGCCAGCAGCTTGGGACCGGGACAGGGGTACAATGAGCAGTTCTTC
>TRBV19|TRBJ2-5|TRBD2|-
CASSILLAGGETQYF
TGTGCCAGTAGTATCCTTCTAGCGGGGGGGGAGACCCAGTACTTC
>TRBV18|TRBJ2-5|TRBD2|-
CASSPGAGAEETQYF
TGTGCCAGCTCACCGGGAGCGGGGGCAGAAGAGACCCAGTACTTC
>TRBV25-1|TRBJ1-1|TRBD1|-
CASSDRQGTEAFF
TGTGCCAGCAGTGACCGACAGGGTACTGAAGCTTTCTTT
>TRBV24-1|TRBJ2-2|-|-
CATSAPIGSGELFF
TGTGCCACCAGTGCCCCGATCGGGTCCGGGGAGCTGTTTTTT
>TRBV4-2|TRBJ2-7|TRBD2|-
CASSQEGGGAVEQYF
TGTGCCAGCAGCCAAGAAGGCGGGGGGGCCGTCGAGCAGTACTTC
>TRBV5-1|TRBJ1-2|-|-
CASSLEGRDGYTF
TGCGCCAGCAGCTTGGAAGGTCGGGATGGCTACACCTTC
>TRBV19|TRBJ1-5|TRBD1|-
CASRRSGTGSQPQHF
TGTGCCAGTAGGCGCTCCGGGACAGGGTCCCAGCCCCAGCATTTT
>TRBV21-1|TRBJ1-5|-|-
CASSKGRVAFNQPQHF
TGTGCCAGCAGCAAAGGCAGGGTAGCCTTCAATCAGCCCCAGCATTTT
>TRBV28|TRBJ1-1|-|-
CASSPPLNTEAFF
TGTGCCAGCAGTCCCCCTTTGAACACTGAAGCTTTCTTT
>TRBV24-1|TRBJ2-2|-|-
CATSDRGTGELFF
TGTGCCACCAGTGATAGAGGGACCGGGGAGCTGTTTTTT
>TRBV30|TRBJ2-7|TRBD1|-
CAWNSGQTAYEQYF
TGTGCCTGGAATTCGGGACAGACAGCCTACGAGCAGTACTTC
>TRBV7-8|TRBJ1-4|-|once
CASSTRQPSNEKLFF
TGTGCCAGCAGCACGAGACAGCCCTCGAATGAAAAACTGTTTTTT
>TRBV19|TRBJ1-5|-|-
CASRKGETNQPQHF
TGTGCCAGTAGGAAAGGAGAAACAAATCAGCCCCAGCATTTT
>TRBV10-1|TRBJ1-1|TRBD1|-
CASSGGQGNTEAFF
TGCGCCAGCAGTGGGGGACAGGGCAACACTGAAGCTTTCTTT
>TRBV5-1|TRBJ1-1|-|many
CASSLDGGSSEAFF
TGCGCCAGCAGCTTGGATGGGGGGTCCAGTGAAGCTTTCTTT
>TRBV18|TRBJ2-3|-|-
CASSPNREDTQYF
TGTGCCAGCTCACCTAACCGGGAGGATACGCAGTATTTT
>TRBV12-3/TRBV12-4|TRBJ2-7|-|-
CASSPGDGGEQYF
TGTGCCAGCAGCCCAGGGGACGGGGGGGAGCAGTACTTC